This TCR beta chain comes out of a study of cytomegalovirus exposure and HLA in healthy donors. PCR used 60 Vbeta primers and 13 Jbeta primers. Using immunoSEQ multiplex PCR, the repertoire was profiled, and TCRdb retains in-frame clones only, with some absent. Among under 200,000 clones, 80% to 85% were seen once, and the ten largest hold roughly 0.73%. With regard to this clone: Its antigen is unidentified.

CDR3 length equals 17 residues. CDR1 is SGHRS and CDR2 is YFSETQ in the germline V gene. V lost 4 bases to trimming and J lost 5 bases; unmatched junction nucleotides: 8. The study's findings and limits: A missense variant in DCLRE1C was later tied to TCR beta V- and J-gene trimming. Looking again later, the authors saw that most CMV-associated TCR beta chains seemed HLA-restricted. Cytomegalovirus status, reportedly, was diagnosed with high specificity and sensitivity by the classifier.

This clonotype was obtained from a woman between 18 and 29 years old in good health and CMV-seronegative. The sequencing input was PBMCs. V is TRBV5-1 and J is TRBJ2-3; TRBD2 matches 15 bases. This CDR3 reads CASSPPGLAGGKDTQYF. In DNA form, the CDR3 reads TGCGCCAGCAGCCCTCCGGGACTAGCGGGAGGCAAAGATACGCAGTATTTT.